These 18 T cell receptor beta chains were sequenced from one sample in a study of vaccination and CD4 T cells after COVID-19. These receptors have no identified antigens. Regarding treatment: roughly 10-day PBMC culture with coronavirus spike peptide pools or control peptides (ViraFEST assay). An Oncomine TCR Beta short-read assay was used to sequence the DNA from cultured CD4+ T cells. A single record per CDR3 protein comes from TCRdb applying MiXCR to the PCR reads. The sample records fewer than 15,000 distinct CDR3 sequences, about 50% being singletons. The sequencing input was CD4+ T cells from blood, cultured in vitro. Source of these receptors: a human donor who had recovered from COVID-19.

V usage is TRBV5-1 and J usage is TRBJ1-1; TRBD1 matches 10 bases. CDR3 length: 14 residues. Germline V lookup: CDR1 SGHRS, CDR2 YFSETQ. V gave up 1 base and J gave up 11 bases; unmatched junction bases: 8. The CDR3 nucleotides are TGCGCCAGCAGCTTGACCCGACAGGGGGCGGACGCTTTCTTT. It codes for CASSLTRQGADAFF.

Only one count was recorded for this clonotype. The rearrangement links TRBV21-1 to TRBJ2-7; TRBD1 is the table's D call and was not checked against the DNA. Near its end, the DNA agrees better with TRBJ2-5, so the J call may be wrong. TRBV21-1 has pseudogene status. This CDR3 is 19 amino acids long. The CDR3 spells CASSDLAWAGPPKVETQYF. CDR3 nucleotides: TGTGCCAGCAGCGACCTGGCTTGGGCGGGACCCCCGAAAGTGGAGACCCAGTACTTC.

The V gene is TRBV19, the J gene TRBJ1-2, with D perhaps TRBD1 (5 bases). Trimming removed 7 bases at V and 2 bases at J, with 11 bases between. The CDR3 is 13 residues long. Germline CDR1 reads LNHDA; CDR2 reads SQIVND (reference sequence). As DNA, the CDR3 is TGTGCCAGTACCCCAGGGCTCAACTATGGCTACACCTTC. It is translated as CASTPGLNYGYTF.

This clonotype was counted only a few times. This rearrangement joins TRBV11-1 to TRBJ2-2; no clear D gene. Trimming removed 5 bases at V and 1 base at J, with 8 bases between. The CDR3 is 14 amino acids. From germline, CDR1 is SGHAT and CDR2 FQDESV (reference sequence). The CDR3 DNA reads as TGTGCCAGCAGCCGCTCCCTGAACACCGGGGAGCTGTTTTTT. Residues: CASSRSLNTGELFF.

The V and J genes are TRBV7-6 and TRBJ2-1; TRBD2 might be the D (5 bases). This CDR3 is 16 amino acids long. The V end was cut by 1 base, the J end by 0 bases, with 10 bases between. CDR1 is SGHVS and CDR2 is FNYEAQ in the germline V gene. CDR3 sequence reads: CASSLGGPSSYNEQFF. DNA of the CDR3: TGTGCCAGCAGCTTAGGAGGGCCCAGCTCCTACAATGAGCAGTTCTTC.

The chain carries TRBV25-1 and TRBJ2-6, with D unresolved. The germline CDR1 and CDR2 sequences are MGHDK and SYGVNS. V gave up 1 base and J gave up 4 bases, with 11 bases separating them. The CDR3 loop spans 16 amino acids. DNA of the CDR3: TGTGCCAGCAGTGAATTTGAGCCCCCCGGGGCCAACGTCCTGACTTTC. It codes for CASSEFEPPGANVLTF.

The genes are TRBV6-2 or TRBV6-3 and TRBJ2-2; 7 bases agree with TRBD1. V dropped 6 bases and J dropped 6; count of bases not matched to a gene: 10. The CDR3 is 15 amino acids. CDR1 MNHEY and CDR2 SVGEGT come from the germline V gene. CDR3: CASRRTGQGAGELFF. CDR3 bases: TGTGCCAGCAGAAGAACCGGGCAGGGGGCCGGGGAGCTGTTTTTT.

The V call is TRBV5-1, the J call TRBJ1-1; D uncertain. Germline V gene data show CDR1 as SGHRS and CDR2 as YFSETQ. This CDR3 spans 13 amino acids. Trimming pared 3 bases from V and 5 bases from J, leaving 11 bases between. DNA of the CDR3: TGCGCCAGCAGCTCCCGGACCCCTACTGAAGCTTTCTTT. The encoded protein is CASSSRTPTEAFF.

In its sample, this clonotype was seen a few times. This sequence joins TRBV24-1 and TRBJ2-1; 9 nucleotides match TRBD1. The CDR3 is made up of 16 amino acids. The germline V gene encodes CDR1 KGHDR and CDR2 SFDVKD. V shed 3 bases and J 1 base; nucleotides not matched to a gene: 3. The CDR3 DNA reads TGTGCCACCAGTGATCAGACAGGGGGGTCCTACAATGAGCAGTTCTTC. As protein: CATSDQTGGSYNEQFF.

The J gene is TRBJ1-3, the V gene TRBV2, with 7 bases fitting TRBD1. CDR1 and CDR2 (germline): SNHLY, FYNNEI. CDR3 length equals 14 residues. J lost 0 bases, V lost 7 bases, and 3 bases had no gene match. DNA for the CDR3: TGTGCCAGCACTGGGACAGCCTCTGGAAACACCATATATTTT. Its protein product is CASTGTASGNTIYF.

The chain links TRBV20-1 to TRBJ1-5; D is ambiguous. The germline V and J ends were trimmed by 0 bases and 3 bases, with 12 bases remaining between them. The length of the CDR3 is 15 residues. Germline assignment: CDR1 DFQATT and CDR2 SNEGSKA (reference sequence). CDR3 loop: CSARDYKQVNQPQHF. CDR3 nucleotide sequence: TGCAGTGCTAGAGACTACAAACAAGTCAATCAGCCCCAGCATTTT.

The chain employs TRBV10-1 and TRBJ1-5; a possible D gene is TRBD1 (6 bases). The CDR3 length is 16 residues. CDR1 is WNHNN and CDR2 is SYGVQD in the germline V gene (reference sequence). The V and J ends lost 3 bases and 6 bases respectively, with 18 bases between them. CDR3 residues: CASSETHKGEVQPQHF. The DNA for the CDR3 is TGCGCCAGCAGTGAAACACACAAGGGGGAAGTTCAGCCCCAGCATTTT.

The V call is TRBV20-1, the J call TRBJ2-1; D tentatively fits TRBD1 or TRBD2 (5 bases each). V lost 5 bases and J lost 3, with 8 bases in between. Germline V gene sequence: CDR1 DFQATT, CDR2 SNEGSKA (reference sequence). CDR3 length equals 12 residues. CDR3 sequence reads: CSAPGLYNEQFF. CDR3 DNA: TGCAGTGCTCCGGGGCTCTACAATGAGCAGTTCTTC.

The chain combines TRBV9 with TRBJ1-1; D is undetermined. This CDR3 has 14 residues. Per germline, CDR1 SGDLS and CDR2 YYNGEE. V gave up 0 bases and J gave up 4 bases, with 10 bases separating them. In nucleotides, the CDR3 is TGTGCCAGCAGCGTAGCTGTTAGGGTCACTGAAGCTTTCTTT. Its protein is CASSVAVRVTEAFF.

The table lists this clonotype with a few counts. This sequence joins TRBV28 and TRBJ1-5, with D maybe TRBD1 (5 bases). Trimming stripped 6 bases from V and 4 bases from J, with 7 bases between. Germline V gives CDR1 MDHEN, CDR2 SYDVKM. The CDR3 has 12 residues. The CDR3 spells CASRGLNQPQHF. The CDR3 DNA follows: TGTGCCAGCAGGGGGCTTAATCAGCCCCAGCATTTT.

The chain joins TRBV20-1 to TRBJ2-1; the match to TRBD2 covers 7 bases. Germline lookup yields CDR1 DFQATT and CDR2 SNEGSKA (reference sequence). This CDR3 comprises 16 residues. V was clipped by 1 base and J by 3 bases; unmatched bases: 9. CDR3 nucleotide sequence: TGCAGTGCTAGAGGTCCCGGGACTAAAATCTACAATGAGCAGTTCTTC. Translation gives CSARGPGTKIYNEQFF.

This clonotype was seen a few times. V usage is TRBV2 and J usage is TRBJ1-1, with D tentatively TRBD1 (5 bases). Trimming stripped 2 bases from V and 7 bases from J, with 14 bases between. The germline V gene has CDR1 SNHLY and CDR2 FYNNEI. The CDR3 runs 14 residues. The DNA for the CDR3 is TGTGCCAGCAGTGAATACGACAGAGGGTATGAAGCTTTCTTT. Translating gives CASSEYDRGYEAFF. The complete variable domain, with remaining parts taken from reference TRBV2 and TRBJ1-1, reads EPEVTQTPSHQVTQMGQEVILRCVPISNHLYFYWYRQILGQKVEFLVSFYNNEISEKSEIFDDQFSVERPDGSNFTLKIRSTKLEDSAMYFCASSEYDRGYEAFFGQGTRLTVV.

The CDR3 loop is CATIRGRESTTDTQYF. The CDR3 region has the DNA TGTGCCACGATTCGGGGGCGGGAATCCACCACGGATACGCAGTATTTT. This chain uses TRBV5-4 with TRBJ2-3; D may be TRBD1 or TRBD2 (6 bases each). The ends were cut back, 9 bases at V and 6 bases at J, with 26 bases in the middle. The CDR3 totals 16 residues. Germline V gene data show CDR1 as SGHNT and CDR2 as YYREEE (reference sequence).